This paragraph covers one T cell receptor beta chain sequence. Its antigen is as yet unknown. Sequenced by immunoSEQ multiplex PCR; TCRdb stores in-frame clones only, minus some. The sample consists of some 3,000 clones, roughly two fifths of them appearing once. The record originates from a study of T cells in localized non-small cell lung cancer. Study findings and constraints: Among the top 100 tumor clones, a median 57 appeared in adjacent lung. Because researchers sequenced only one region of the tumor, heterogeneity is still possible.

The input for sequencing was normal lung tissue next to the tumor, taken before any cancer treatment. This receptor was obtained from a woman aged 35 to 75 with stage I lung adenocarcinoma.

The CDR3 DNA reads TGTGCCAGCAGTGAAGGGACAGGGGATCTCCGACGGCATTTT. Translating gives CASSEGTGDLRRHF. The chain couples TRBV6-1 to TRBJ1-5; 9 bases match TRBD1. CDR3 length: 14 residues. Trimming cost V 1 base and J 15 bases; bases outside gene matches: 10. CDR1 MNHNS and CDR2 SASEGT come from the germline V gene.